The 4 T cell receptor beta chains given below trace back to one sample, sequenced in a study of beta chain features in type 1 diabetes. What was sequenced were expressed TCRB transcripts, since all of the isolated RNA had been reverse transcribed. Generated by immunoSEQ multiplex PCR, the TCRdb table keeps only in-frame clones and is missing some. The sample records about 320,000 clones, 13% to 15% being singletons. Source material: central memory CD4+ T cells from blood. The receptors originated from a man aged 25-45 years in good health.

This chain uses TRBV6-5 with TRBJ2-5, with D unresolved. Between the trimmed V and J ends, which lost 3 bases and 1 base, there was a span of 15 bases. This CDR3 contains 16 residues. Germline lookup yields CDR1 MNHEY and CDR2 SVGAGI. CDR3 nucleotide sequence: TGTGCCAGCAGTTATGTCGCGGTGAAGCTCCAAGAGACCCAGTACTTC. Its protein is CASSYVAVKLQETQYF.

This clone came up a few times. The chain uses TRBV9 and TRBJ2-1; 8 nucleotides agree with TRBD1. V shed 0 bases and J 8 bases; nucleotides not matched to a gene: 10. CDR1 SGDLS and CDR2 YYNGEE come from the germline V gene. The CDR3 extends over 16 amino acids. The CDR3 nucleotides are TGTGCCAGCAGCGTAGTTACAGGGGGGATCGGCGATGAGCAGTTCTTC. Its translation is CASSVVTGGIGDEQFF.

With regard to this clone: The junction shows a germline mismatch at one end, possibly a read error. The genes are TRBV7-8 and TRBJ2-1; 9 nucleotides align to TRBD1. The CDR3 runs 11 residues. CDR1 is SGHVS, CDR2 FQNEAQ, per germline. CDR3 residues: CASSPGDRGVF. CDR3 nucleotide sequence: TGTGCCAGCAGCCCAGGAGACAGGGGGGTCTTC.

This chain uses TRBV4-2 with TRBJ2-4, with 10 bases identical to TRBD2. The germline gives CDR1 LGHNA, CDR2 YNFKEQ. The CDR3 totals 15 residues. V shed 5 bases and J 7 bases; nucleotides not matched to a gene: 8. DNA of the CDR3: TGTGCCAGCAGCTTATGGACTAGCGGAGGGAACATTCAGTACTTC. This sequence encodes CASSLWTSGGNIQYF.